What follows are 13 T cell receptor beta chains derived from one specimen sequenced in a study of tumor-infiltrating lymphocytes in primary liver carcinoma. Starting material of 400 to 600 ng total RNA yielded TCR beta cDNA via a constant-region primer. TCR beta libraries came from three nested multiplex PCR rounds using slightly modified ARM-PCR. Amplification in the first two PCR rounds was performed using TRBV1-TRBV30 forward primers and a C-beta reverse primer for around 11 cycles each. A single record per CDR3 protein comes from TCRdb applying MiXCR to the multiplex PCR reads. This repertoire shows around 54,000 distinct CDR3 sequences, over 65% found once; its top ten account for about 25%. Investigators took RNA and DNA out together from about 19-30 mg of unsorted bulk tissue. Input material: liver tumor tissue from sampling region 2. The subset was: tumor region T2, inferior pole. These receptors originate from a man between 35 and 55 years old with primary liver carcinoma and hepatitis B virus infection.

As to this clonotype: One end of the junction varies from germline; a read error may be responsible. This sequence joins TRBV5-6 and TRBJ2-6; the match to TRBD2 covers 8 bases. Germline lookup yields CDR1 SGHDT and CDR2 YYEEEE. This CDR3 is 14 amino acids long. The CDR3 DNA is TGTGCCAGCAGGGTGACAGCGGGGGCCAACGTCCCGACTTTC. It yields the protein CASRVTAGANVPTF.

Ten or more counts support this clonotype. This CDR3 reads CASSFSSGGGETQYF. The CDR3, as DNA: TGTGCCAGCAGCTTCTCTAGCGGGGGGGGGGAGACCCAGTACTTC. This chain uses TRBV6-5 with TRBJ2-5, with 12 bases matching TRBD2. From germline, CDR1 is MNHEY and CDR2 SVGAGI. The CDR3 is 15 residues long. Trimming removed 6 bases from V and 5 bases from J; junction bases left unmatched: 7.

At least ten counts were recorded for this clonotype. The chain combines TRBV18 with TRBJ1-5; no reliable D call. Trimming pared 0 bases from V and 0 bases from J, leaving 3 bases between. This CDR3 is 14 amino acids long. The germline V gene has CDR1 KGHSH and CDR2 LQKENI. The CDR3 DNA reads TGTGCCAGCTCACCACCGGCTAGCAATCAGCCCCAGCATTTT. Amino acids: CASSPPASNQPQHF. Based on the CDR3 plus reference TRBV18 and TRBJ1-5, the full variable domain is NAGVMQNPRHLVRRRGQEARLRCSPMKGHSHVYWYRQLPEEGLKFMVYLQKENIIDESGMPKERFSAEFPKEGPSILRIQQVVRGDSAAYFCASSPPASNQPQHFGDGTRLSIL.

The CDR3 sequence: CASSRGLDLGKQYF. The DNA of the CDR3 is TGCGCCAGCAGCCGGGGACTAGATCTGGGCAAGCAGTACTTC. The chain has TRBV4-1 and TRBJ2-7; 8 bases map to TRBD2. Trimming removed 4 bases from V and 8 bases from J; junction bases left unmatched: 10. The germline gives CDR1 MGHRA, CDR2 YSYEKL. The CDR3 is 14 amino acids.

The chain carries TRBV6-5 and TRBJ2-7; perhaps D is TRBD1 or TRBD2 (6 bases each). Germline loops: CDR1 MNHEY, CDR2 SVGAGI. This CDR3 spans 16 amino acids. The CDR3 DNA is TGTGTCAACACCTCCCTCGGGGCCGGGGGCTGGCACGAGCAGTACTTC. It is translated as CVNTSLGAGGWHEQYF.

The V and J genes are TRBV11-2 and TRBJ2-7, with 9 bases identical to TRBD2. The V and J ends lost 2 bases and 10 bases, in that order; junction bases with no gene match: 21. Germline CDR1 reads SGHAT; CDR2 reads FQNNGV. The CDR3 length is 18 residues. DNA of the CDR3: TGTGCCAGCAGCTTATCCGTTGGACAGGCGGGAGGGGGGTATGACCAGTACTTC. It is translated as CASSLSVGQAGGGYDQYF.

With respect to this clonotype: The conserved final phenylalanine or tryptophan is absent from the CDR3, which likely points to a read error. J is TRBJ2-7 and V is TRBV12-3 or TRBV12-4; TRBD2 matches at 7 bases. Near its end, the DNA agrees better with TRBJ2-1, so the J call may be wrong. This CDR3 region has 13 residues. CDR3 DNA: TGTGCCAGCAGCCCGGGACGGGACTACGAGCAGTTCTCC. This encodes CASSPGRDYEQFS.

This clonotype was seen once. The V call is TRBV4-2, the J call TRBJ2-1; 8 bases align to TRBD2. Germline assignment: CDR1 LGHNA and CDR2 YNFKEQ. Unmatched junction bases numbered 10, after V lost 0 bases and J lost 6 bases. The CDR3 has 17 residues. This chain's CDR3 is CASSQDATGGHLNEQFF. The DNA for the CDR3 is TGTGCCAGCAGCCAAGATGCTACGGGAGGGCACCTCAATGAGCAGTTCTTC.

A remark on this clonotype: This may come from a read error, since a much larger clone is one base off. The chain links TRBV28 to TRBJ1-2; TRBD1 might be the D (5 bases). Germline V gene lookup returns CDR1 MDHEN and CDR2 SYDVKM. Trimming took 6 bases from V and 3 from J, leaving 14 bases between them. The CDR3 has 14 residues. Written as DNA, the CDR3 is TGTGCCAGCAGAATGGCAGGGCCTGACTATGGCTACACCTTC. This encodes CASRMAGPDYGYTF.

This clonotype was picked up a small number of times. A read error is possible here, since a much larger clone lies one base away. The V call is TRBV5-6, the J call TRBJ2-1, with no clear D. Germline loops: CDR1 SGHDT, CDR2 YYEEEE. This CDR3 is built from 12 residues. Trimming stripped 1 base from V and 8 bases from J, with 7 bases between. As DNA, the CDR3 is TGTGCCAGCAGCTTGTCGGACGATGAGCAGTTCTTC. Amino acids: CASSLSDDEQFF.

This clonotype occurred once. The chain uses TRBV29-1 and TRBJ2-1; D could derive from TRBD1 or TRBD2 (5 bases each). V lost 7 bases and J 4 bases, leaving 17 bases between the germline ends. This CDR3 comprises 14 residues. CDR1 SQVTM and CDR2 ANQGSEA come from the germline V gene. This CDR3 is CSERRDRGYNEQFF. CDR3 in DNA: TGCAGCGAGCGCCGGGATAGGGGTTACAATGAGCAGTTCTTC.

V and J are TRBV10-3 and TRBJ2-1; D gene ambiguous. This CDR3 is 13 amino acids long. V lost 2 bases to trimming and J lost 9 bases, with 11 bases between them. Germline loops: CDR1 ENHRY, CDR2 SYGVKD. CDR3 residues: CAISEQPKGEQFF. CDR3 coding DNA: TGTGCCATCAGTGAGCAGCCCAAGGGTGAGCAGTTCTTC.

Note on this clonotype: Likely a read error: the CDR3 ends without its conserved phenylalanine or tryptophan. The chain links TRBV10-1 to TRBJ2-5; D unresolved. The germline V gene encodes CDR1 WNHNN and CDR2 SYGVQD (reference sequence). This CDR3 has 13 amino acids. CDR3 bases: TGCGCCACTCAAGAAAGTTTCCAAGAGACACAGTACTTA. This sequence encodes CATQESFQETQYL.